This TCR beta chain originates from a study of control samples from healthy donors and cancer patients. Assay used: immunoSEQ multiplex PCR; TCRdb lists only in-frame clones, some missing. In the table there are approximately 52,000 clones, about 96% of which are singletons. From germline, CDR1 is MNHEY and CDR2 SVGEGT. V was clipped by 3 bases and J by 0 bases, with 12 bases between them. CDR3 length equals 17 residues. The source is a woman under 30 in good health. Specimen: blood. The chain combines TRBV6-2 or TRBV6-3 with TRBJ2-6; the D is unclear. The CDR3: CASSYKIISSGANVLTF. CDR3 coding DNA: TGTGCCAGCAGTTATAAAATCATTAGCTCTGGGGCCAACGTCCTGACTTTC.